This T cell receptor (beta chain) was sequenced during a study of blood T cell repertoires in COVID-19. TCRdb keeps only in-frame clones here, not all; method: immunoSEQ multiplex PCR. The table lists more than 85,000 clones, approximately 90% of them singletons, with less than 4% in the top ten. V lost 0 bases and J lost 4, with 4 bases in between. Germline lookup yields CDR1 ENHRY and CDR2 SYGVKD. This CDR3 region has 13 residues. The table lists this clone with a count of one. The sample comprised peripheral blood. The chain combines TRBV10-3 with TRBJ1-5; D remains unclear. The origin of this receptor is a woman aged 45-65 years with acute or convalescent COVID-19. The CDR3 protein is CAISESQNQPQHF. As DNA, the CDR3 is TGTGCCATCAGTGAGTCGCAGAATCAGCCCCAGCATTTT.